This TCR beta chain was obtained from a study of blood T cell repertoires in COVID-19. For the study at large: The United States, Italy and Spain were the sources of the acute and convalescent COVID-19 samples. Nucleic acid was either cDNA or gDNA, and it came from T cells, B-cell-depleted T cells, or PBMCs.

Germline V lookup: CDR1 SGHRS, CDR2 YFSETQ. The CDR3 loop spans 15 amino acids. J lost 5 bases, V lost 0 bases, and 3 bases had no gene match. Per the authors' pipeline: Reference gene primer amplification gave estimated nucleated cell counts. Data came from immunoSEQ multiplex PCR; TCRdb stores just in-frame clones and leaves some out. D and trimming were read from the DNA, whereas the V and J calls and clone size are those reported in that table. Among some 140,000 clones listed, more than 75% were seen once. The origin of this receptor is an elderly man with acute or convalescent COVID-19. The sample was peripheral blood. V and J are TRBV5-1 and TRBJ1-2; TRBD1 matches 11 bases. This chain's CDR3 is CASSLGGQGAYGYTF. CDR3 sequence (DNA): TGCGCCAGCAGCTTGGGAGGACAGGGGGCGTATGGCTACACCTTC.